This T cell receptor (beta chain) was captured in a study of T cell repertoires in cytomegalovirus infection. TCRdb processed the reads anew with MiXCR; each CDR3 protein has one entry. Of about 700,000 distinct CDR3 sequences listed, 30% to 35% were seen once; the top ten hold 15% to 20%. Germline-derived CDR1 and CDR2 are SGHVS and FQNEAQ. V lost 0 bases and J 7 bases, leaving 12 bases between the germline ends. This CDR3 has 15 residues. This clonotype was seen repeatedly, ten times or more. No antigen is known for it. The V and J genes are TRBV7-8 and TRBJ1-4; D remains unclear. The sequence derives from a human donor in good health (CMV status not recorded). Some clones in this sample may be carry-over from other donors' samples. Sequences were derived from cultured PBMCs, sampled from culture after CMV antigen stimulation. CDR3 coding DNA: TGTGCCAGCAGCTTAGCTGGTGCCAGCGGTGAAAAACTGTTTTTT. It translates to CASSLAGASGEKLFF.